Below are 8 T cell receptor beta chains sequenced from a single sample in a study of CD8+ T cells in alopecia areata. Treatment reported: oral pan-JAK inhibitor, 5-10 mg twice daily. The study team obtained lesional scalp punch biopsies and peripheral blood from alopecia areata patients. RNA extraction was followed by reverse transcription into cDNA, which acted as the sequencing template. TCRdb's copy holds only in-frame clones and misses some; the assay was immunoSEQ multiplex PCR. The data contain approximately 18,000 clones, over 50% of them singletons. The starting material was skin, obtained at week 4, from a patient treated with tofacitinib. Receptors originate from a human donor with alopecia areata.

CDR3 loop: CASSRGGQGSGELFF. CDR3 coding DNA: TGTGCCAGCAGCCGCGGGGGACAGGGTTCTGGGGAGCTGTTTTTT. This chain links TRBV7-2 with TRBJ2-2; TRBD1 agrees at 9 bases. Germline V gene data show CDR1 as SGHTA and CDR2 as FQGNSA. The CDR3 totals 15 residues. Trimming took 5 bases from V and 8 from J; bases not matched to a gene: 9.

The V gene is TRBV7-6, the J gene TRBJ1-2; D gene ambiguous. Germline assignment: CDR1 SGHVS and CDR2 FNYEAQ. V was pared by 1 base and J by 3 bases, with 6 bases between. The CDR3 has 13 residues. CDR3 bases: TGTGCCAGCAGCTTAGGTCCAGACTATGGCTACACCTTC. Residues: CASSLGPDYGYTF.

The V gene is TRBV19, the J gene TRBJ1-5, with 7 bases matching TRBD1. The CDR3 contains 22 residues. The V and J ends lost 8 bases and 6 bases, in that order; junction bases with no gene match: 34. Germline loops: CDR1 LNHDA, CDR2 SQIVND (reference sequence). In DNA, the CDR3 is TGTGCCAGTCTACCTTCGTTGGGACGGGAGGTAAAGACAGGGACCTGGAGTCAGCCCCAGCATTTT. Translation gives CASLPSLGREVKTGTWSQPQHF.

This chain joins TRBV5-7 and TRBJ2-5, with a possible D match to TRBD2 (5 bases). The J call is uncertain, as TRBJ2-7 better fits the DNA end. TRBV5-7 is classed as an ORF, of uncertain function. This CDR3 is 13 amino acids long. In DNA form, the CDR3 reads TGTGCCAGCACCGGCACCCGGGGCTACGAGCAGTACTTC. Translating it yields CASTGTRGYEQYF.

This clone was detected a few times. The V and J genes are TRBV14 and TRBJ1-2, with D maybe TRBD1 (6 bases). The CDR3 runs 14 residues. In germline, CDR1 is SGHDN, CDR2 FVKESK. The ends were cut back, 7 bases at V and 7 bases at J, with 19 bases in the middle. The CDR3 is CASKPQGSNRGYTF. CDR3 DNA: TGTGCCAGCAAACCTCAGGGGTCGAATCGTGGCTACACCTTC.

This clone came up once. The J gene is TRBJ1-2, the V gene TRBV9; the D gene is possibly TRBD1 (5 bases). V was trimmed by 0 bases and J by 3 bases, leaving 18 bases between them. This CDR3 region has 17 residues. CDR1 is SGDLS, CDR2 YYNGEE, per germline. CDR3 region: CASSVGGDLLWYYGYTF. Written as DNA, the CDR3 is TGTGCCAGCAGCGTAGGAGGGGACCTACTTTGGTACTATGGCTACACCTTC.

J is TRBJ2-1 and V is TRBV4-1; 13 bases line up with TRBD2. V lost 0 bases, J lost 12 bases, and 8 bases stayed unmatched. Germline V gene sequence: CDR1 MGHRA, CDR2 YSYEKL. This CDR3 region has 16 residues. The DNA for the CDR3 is TGCGCCAGCAGCCAAGATCCGACTAGCGGGGGGATTTGGCAGTTCTTC. Translated: CASSQDPTSGGIWQFF.

The CDR3: CASSYDGSSYEQYF. In DNA, the CDR3 is TGTGCCAGCAGTTACGATGGGTCCTCCTACGAGCAGTACTTC. This chain joins TRBV6-5 and TRBJ2-7; no definite D call. The ends were cut back, 2 bases at V and 0 bases at J, with 8 bases in the middle. The germline CDR1 and CDR2 sequences are MNHEY and SVGAGI. The CDR3 loop spans 14 amino acids.